Only a few counts were recorded for the clone carrying this T cell receptor beta chain. Its target is unknown. The starting template was genomic DNA from bulk tumor, approximately 620 ng per sample. Surgery yielded several widely spaced biopsies per primary tumor. The study cohort was described as untreated, and its members had newly diagnosed non-small cell lung cancer. They went on to have curative surgery. Each donor was a newly diagnosed non-small cell lung cancer patient undergoing surgery with curative intent. The CDR3 is made up of 15 amino acids. Per the germline V gene, CDR1 is SGHVS and CDR2 is FNYEAQ. After removal of 1 base from V and 4 bases from J, the junction contained 6 bases not matched to a gene. The data were taken from a study of immune heterogeneity within non-small cell lung tumors. Study context: In total, the tumors were 4 squamous cell carcinomas, 10 non-squamous carcinomas and 1 not otherwise specified.

TCR beta CDR3 was amplified by multiplex PCR, first round ten to eleven cycles, 32 V and 13 J primers. TCRdb used MiXCR to reprocess the multiplex PCR reads, holding one entry per CDR3 protein. This sample yields approximately 6,300 distinct CDR3 sequences, of which 20% to 25% are seen a single time; approximately 15% belongs to the top ten. Overall study findings and caveats: Identical dominant CDR3 beta clonotypes recurred across a patient's tumor sites, together with site-unique high-frequency clones.

The clonotype originates from a female donor with non-small cell lung cancer. The specimen was lung tumor tissue. The V and J genes are TRBV7-6 and TRBJ2-7, with TRBD1 matching over 8 bases. The CDR3 loop is CASSLVTGAKYEQYF. The CDR3 nucleotides are TGTGCCAGCAGCTTAGTGACAGGGGCCAAGTACGAGCAGTACTTC.